This T cell receptor beta chain was obtained from a study of cytomegalovirus exposure and HLA in healthy donors. Findings of the study overall: Analyzed later, most CMV-associated TCR beta chains appeared HLA-restricted. One variant, a missense change in DCLRE1C, was linked in a later analysis to TCR beta V- and J-gene trimming. In a later analysis, at a false discovery rate of 0.05, roughly 17,000 TCR beta sequences were associated with HLA alleles.

The PCR used 60 Vbeta and 13 Jbeta primers. Generated by immunoSEQ multiplex PCR, the TCRdb table keeps only in-frame clones and is missing some. Altogether 140,000 or so clones are present, around 72% being singletons, with the ten largest covering approximately 2%. In the case of this clone: The antigen remains unidentified. This specimen includes other DNA sequences encoding the same CDR3.

The V and J ends lost 4 bases and 1 base, in that order; junction bases with no gene match: 7. Germline values: CDR1 SGHRS, CDR2 YFSETQ. This CDR3 spans 15 amino acids. This receptor was identified in a man in his forties in good health and CMV-seronegative. The genes are TRBV5-1 and TRBJ2-7; TRBD2 matches 8 bases. Input material: PBMCs. As DNA, the CDR3 is TGCGCCAGCAGCCCCCGGGGGGGAGGATCCTACGAGCAGTACTTC. This encodes CASSPRGGGSYEQYF.